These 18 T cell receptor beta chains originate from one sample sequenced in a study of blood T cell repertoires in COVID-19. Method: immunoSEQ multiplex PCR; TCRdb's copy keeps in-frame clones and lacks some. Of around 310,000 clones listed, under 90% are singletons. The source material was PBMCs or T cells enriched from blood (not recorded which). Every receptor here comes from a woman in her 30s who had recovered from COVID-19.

CDR3 loop: CASSLEGRVEAFF. DNA for the CDR3: TGCGCCAGCAGCTTGGAGGGGAGGGTAGAAGCTTTCTTT. This rearrangement joins TRBV5-1 to TRBJ1-1, with D tentatively TRBD1 (5 bases). The germline V gene has CDR1 SGHRS and CDR2 YFSETQ. The ends were cut back, 0 bases at V and 8 bases at J, with 11 bases in the middle. The CDR3 contains 13 residues.

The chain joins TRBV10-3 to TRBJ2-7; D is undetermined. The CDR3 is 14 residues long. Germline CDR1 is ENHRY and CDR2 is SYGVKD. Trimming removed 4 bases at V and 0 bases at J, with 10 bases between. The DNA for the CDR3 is TGTGCCATCAGTGGCAGGCCGAGCTCCTACGAGCAGTACTTC. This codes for CAISGRPSSYEQYF.

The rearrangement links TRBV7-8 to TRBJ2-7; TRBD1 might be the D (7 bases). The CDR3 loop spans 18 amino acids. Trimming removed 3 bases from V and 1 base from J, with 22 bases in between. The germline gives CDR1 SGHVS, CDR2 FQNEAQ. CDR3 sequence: CASSFAGQSRRKSYEQYF. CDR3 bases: TGTGCCAGCAGCTTTGCGGGACAGAGCCGAAGGAAGTCCTACGAGCAGTACTTC.

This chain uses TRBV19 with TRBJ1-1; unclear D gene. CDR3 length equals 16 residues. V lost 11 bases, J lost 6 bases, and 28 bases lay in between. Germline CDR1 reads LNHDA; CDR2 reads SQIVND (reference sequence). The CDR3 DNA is TGTGCCTCAAACCCGGGAGGCGGGAACAAAATCGCTGAAGCTTTCTTT. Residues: CASNPGGGNKIAEAFF.

In DNA, the CDR3 is TGCGCCAGCAGGGCACTGAACACTGAAGCTTTCTTT. This sequence encodes CASRALNTEAFF. This sequence joins TRBV4-1 and TRBJ1-1; no firm D call. Trimming left V 6 bases short and J 0 bases short, with 5 bases between. The CDR3 consists of 12 residues. Germline assignment: CDR1 MGHRA and CDR2 YSYEKL.

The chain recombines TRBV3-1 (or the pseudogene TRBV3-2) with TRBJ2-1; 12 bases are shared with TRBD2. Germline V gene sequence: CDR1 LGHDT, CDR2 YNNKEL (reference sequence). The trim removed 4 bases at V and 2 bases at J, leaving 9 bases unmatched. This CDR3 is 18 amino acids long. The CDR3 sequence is CASSPAGTSGFTYNEQFF. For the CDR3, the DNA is TGTGCCAGCAGCCCTGCCGGGACTAGCGGGTTTACCTACAATGAGCAGTTCTTC.

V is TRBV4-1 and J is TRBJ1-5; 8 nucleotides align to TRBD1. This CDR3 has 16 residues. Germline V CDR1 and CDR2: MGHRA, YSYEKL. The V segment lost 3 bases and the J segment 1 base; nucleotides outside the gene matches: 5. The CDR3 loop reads CASSHRTGRSNQPQHF. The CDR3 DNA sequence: TGCGCCAGCAGCCACCGGACAGGGAGAAGCAATCAGCCCCAGCATTTT.

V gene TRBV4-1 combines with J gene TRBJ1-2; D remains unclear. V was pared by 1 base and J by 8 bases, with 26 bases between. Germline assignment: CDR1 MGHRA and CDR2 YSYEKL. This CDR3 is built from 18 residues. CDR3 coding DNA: TGCGCCAGCAGCCAAGCCGTACGGAGGCAGGTGAGGCTTTTAGGCTACACCTTC. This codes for CASSQAVRRQVRLLGYTF.

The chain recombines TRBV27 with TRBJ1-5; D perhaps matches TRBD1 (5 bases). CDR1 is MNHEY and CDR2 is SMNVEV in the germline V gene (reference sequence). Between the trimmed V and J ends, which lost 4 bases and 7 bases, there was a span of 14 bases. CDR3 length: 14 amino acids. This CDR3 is CASSSAGWAQPQHF. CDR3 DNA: TGTGCCAGCAGTTCTGCAGGGTGGGCCCAGCCCCAGCATTTT.

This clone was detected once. The CDR3 reads CATEGQGPYGYTF. DNA for the CDR3: TGTGCCACCGAGGGACAGGGGCCATATGGCTACACCTTC. The genes are TRBV19 and TRBJ1-2; TRBD1 matches 10 bases. J gave up 5 bases and V 10 bases, and 7 bases lay outside the gene matches. Looked up from germline, CDR1 is LNHDA and CDR2 is SQIVND (reference sequence). The length of the CDR3 is 13 residues.

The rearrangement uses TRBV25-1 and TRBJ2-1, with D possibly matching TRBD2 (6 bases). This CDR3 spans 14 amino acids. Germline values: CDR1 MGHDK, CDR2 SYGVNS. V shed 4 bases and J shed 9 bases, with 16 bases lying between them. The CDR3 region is CASSASLASGEQFF. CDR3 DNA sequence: TGTGCCAGCAGTGCTTCCCTAGCGTCAGGTGAGCAGTTCTTC.

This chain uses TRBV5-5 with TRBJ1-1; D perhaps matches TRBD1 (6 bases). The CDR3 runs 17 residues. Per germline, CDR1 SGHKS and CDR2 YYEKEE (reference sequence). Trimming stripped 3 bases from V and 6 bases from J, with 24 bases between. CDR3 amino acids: CASSSILLRDEGAEAFF. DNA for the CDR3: TGTGCCAGCAGCTCAATTCTACTCAGGGACGAGGGGGCTGAAGCTTTCTTT.

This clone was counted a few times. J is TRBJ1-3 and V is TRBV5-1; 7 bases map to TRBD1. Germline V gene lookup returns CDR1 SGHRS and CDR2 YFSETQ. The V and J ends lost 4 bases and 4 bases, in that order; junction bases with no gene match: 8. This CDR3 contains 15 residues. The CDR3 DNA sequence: TGCGCCAGCAGCCTTACCGGGACAGAAGGAAACACCATATATTTT. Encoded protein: CASSLTGTEGNTIYF.

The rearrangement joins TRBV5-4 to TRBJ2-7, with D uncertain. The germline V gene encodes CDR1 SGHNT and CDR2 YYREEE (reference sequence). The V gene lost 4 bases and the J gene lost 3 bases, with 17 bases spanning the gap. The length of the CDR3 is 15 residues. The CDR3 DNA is TGTGCCAGCAGCGTGGACGGTGCAACGTTCTACGAGCAGTACTTC. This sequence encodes CASSVDGATFYEQYF.

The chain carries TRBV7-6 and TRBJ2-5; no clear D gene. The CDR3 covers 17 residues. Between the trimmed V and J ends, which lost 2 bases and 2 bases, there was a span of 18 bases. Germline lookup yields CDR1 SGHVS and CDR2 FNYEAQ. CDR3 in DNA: TGTGCCAGCAGCTTATCTTATTCGGGTATTTTGCAAGAGACCCAGTACTTC. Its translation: CASSLSYSGILQETQYF.

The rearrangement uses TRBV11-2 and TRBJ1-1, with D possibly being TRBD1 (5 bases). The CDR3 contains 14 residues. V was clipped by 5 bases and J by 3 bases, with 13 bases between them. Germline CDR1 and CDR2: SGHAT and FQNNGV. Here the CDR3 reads CASSATRVHTEAFF. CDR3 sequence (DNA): TGTGCCAGCAGCGCGACCAGGGTGCACACTGAAGCTTTCTTT.

The CDR3 DNA reads as TGTGCCAGCAGCTTACAGGGGCGGACTGAAAAACTGTTTTTT. Its protein is CASSLQGRTEKLFF. This chain joins TRBV7-9 and TRBJ1-4, with a weak D call TRBD1 (6 bases). Per germline, CDR1 SEHNR and CDR2 FQNEAQ (reference sequence). The CDR3 totals 14 residues. V was cut by 2 bases and J by 7 bases, with 11 bases left in between.

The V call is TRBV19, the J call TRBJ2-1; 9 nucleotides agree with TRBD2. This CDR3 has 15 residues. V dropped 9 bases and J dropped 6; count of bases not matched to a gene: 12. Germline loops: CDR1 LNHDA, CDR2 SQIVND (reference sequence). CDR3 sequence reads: CASATGTSQSNEQFF. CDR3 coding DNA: TGTGCCAGCGCAACCGGGACTAGCCAATCCAATGAGCAGTTCTTC.